This note documents a single T cell receptor (beta chain) sequence. The antigen remains unidentified. Using immunoSEQ multiplex PCR, the repertoire was profiled, and TCRdb retains in-frame clones only, with some absent. The sample consists of roughly 16,000 clones, approximately 60% of them appearing once. From germline, CDR1 is SGDLS and CDR2 YYNGEE. The J segment lost 5 bases and the V segment lost 0 bases, leaving 8 bases of the junction unmatched. CDR3 length: 16 amino acids. This specimen comes from a study of Tregs in tolerant kidney transplant recipients. Notes on the study in general: No direct test of biological reproducibility was done here. Tregs expanded with activated donor B cells seemed most donor-specific. Findings come from small patient numbers and require larger validation.

Sequences were obtained from Tregs from blood cultured with allogeneic cells. The clonotype comes from a human donor in good health. The chain joins TRBV9 to TRBJ2-5, with 9 nucleotides matching TRBD2. CDR3 coding DNA: TGTGCCAGCAGCGTAGGAAATAGCGGGAGTAGTGAGACCCAGTACTTC. It specifies CASSVGNSGSSETQYF.